Listed here are 14 T cell receptor beta chains from one sample, sequenced in a study of T-cell memory formation after mild COVID-19. TCRdb re-derived calls from the 5' RACE reads in MiXCR, one entry per CDR3 protein. The table records hundreds of thousands of distinct CDR3 sequences, nearly 25% of them present only once. The specimen was PBMCs or a T cell subset sorted from them (not recorded which). The receptors derive from an adult woman who had mild COVID-19 (a few samples of this study predate the infection). Cell type and time point are not known.

The chain employs TRBV10-3 and TRBJ2-7; a possible D gene is TRBD2 (5 bases). The germline V gene has CDR1 ENHRY and CDR2 SYGVKD. This CDR3 has 13 residues. Trimming pared 3 bases from V and 3 bases from J, leaving 9 bases between. CDR3 in DNA: TGTGCCATCAGTGACGGGGTAAACTACGAGCAGTACTTC. It specifies CAISDGVNYEQYF.

The chain links TRBV9 to TRBJ2-1; D remains ambiguous. V shed 4 bases and J shed 4 bases, with 9 bases lying between them. The CDR3 is 13 residues long. Germline V gives CDR1 SGDLS, CDR2 YYNGEE. The chain's CDR3 is CASSPVGYNEQFF. As DNA, the CDR3 is TGTGCCAGCAGCCCAGTAGGGTACAATGAGCAGTTCTTC. Using reference TRBV9 and TRBJ2-1 for the parts outside the CDR3, the full variable domain is DSGVTQTPKHLITATGQRVTLRCSPRSGDLSVYWYQQSLDQGLQFLIQYYNGEERAKGNILERFSAQQFPDLHSELNLSSLELGDSALYFCASSPVGYNEQFFGPGTRLTVL.

In its sample, this clonotype was seen a few times. The chain joins TRBV27 to TRBJ1-2, with D tentatively TRBD1 (6 bases). Germline CDR1 is MNHEY and CDR2 is SMNVEV (reference sequence). V shed 3 bases and J shed 4 bases, with 21 bases lying between them. The CDR3 sequence is 17 residues long. The CDR3 protein is CASSFGGIGGPRYGYTF. In DNA, the CDR3 is TGTGCCAGCAGTTTCGGGGGAATCGGGGGGCCGCGCTATGGCTACACCTTC.

The V and J genes are TRBV7-6 and TRBJ2-7; no clear D gene. Germline-derived CDR1 and CDR2 are SGHVS and FNYEAQ. Deletions cut 5 bases from V and 6 bases from J, with 17 bases between. This CDR3 contains 14 residues. CDR3 nucleotide sequence: TGTGCCAGCAGCGCCGACCCAAACCCATCCGAGCAGTACTTC. Amino acids: CASSADPNPSEQYF.

The chain's CDR3 is CAWSFDSGANVLTF. In nucleotides, the CDR3 is TGTGCCTGGAGCTTCGACTCTGGGGCCAACGTCCTGACTTTC. V usage is TRBV30 and J usage is TRBJ2-6; no definite D call. V was clipped by 3 bases and J by 0 bases, with 6 bases between them. In germline, CDR1 is GTSNPN, CDR2 SVGIG (reference sequence). The CDR3 is made up of 14 amino acids.

The chain carries TRBV18 and TRBJ1-1, with no clear D. CDR1 and CDR2 from the germline V gene are KGHSH and LQKENI. With 4 bases removed from V and 0 bases from J, the gap between germline ends came to 12 bases. There are 15 residues in the CDR3. Here the CDR3 reads CASSRNGWLNTEAFF. The CDR3 bases are TGTGCCAGCTCACGAAACGGGTGGTTGAACACTGAAGCTTTCTTT.

This clonotype has only a few counts. This chain uses TRBV30 with TRBJ1-1; D is unresolved. This CDR3 has 12 amino acids. Germline CDR1 GTSNPN, CDR2 SVGIG (reference sequence). Trimming left V 7 bases short and J 6 bases short, with 15 bases between. Here the CDR3 reads CAYDQNAPEAFF. The CDR3, as DNA: TGTGCCTACGACCAGAATGCCCCTGAAGCTTTCTTT. The full variable domain, rest sourced from reference TRBV30 and TRBJ1-1, is SQTIHQWPATLVQPVGSPLSLECTVEGTSNPNLYWYRQAAGRGLQLLFYSVGIGQISSEVPQNLSASRPQDRQFILSSKKLLLSDSGFYLCAYDQNAPEAFFGQGTRLTVV.

There are a few counts of this clonotype. The chain couples TRBV13 to TRBJ2-3, with D possibly matching TRBD2 (5 bases). The CDR3 extends over 16 amino acids. Germline V lookup: CDR1 PRHDT, CDR2 FYEKMQ (reference sequence). Trimming shortened V by 5 bases and J by 1 base, and 16 bases separated the two germline ends. For the CDR3, the DNA is TGTGCCAGCAGCAACGGACTCACATACGGCACAGATACGCAGTATTTT. Its protein is CASSNGLTYGTDTQYF.

This clonotype was observed at least ten times. The rearrangement uses TRBV2 and TRBJ2-2, with TRBD2 matching over 12 bases. CDR3 size: 15 residues. Looked up from germline, CDR1 is SNHLY and CDR2 is FYNNEI. V trimming: 2 bases; J trimming: 6 bases; junction bases outside the gene matches: 1. The CDR3 protein is CASSELAGGPGELFF. CDR3 coding DNA: TGTGCCAGCAGTGAACTAGCGGGAGGGCCCGGGGAGCTGTTTTTT.

This clonotype came up a few times. The chain combines TRBV29-1 with TRBJ1-1, with 7 positions matching TRBD1. Trimming at V came to 1 base and at J to 5 bases, leaving 7 bases not matched to a gene. Germline CDR1 reads SQVTM; CDR2 reads ANQGSEA. This CDR3 is built from 14 residues. CDR3 region: CSVEGGGSGTEAFF. The DNA of the CDR3 is TGCAGCGTTGAAGGAGGGGGCTCGGGTACTGAAGCTTTCTTT.

This clonotype was seen a few times. This chain joins TRBV10-3 and TRBJ2-5; 9 bases line up with TRBD2. The CDR3 extends over 13 amino acids. Germline V gene sequence: CDR1 ENHRY, CDR2 SYGVKD. The junction had 3 bases not matched to a gene; V was cut back by 6 bases and J by 4 bases. CDR3 sequence: CAISLTSGETQYF. In DNA, the CDR3 is TGTGCCATCAGCTTGACTAGCGGAGAGACCCAGTACTTC.

This clonotype came up a few times. The chain uses TRBV20-1 and TRBJ2-5; perhaps TRBD2 as D (6 bases). The CDR3 is 13 amino acids. V was cut by 5 bases and J by 9 bases, with 19 bases left in between. Germline assignment: CDR1 DFQATT and CDR2 SNEGSKA (reference sequence). The DNA of the CDR3 is TGCAGTGCTCCCTCAGGGAGGCAATTGGCCCAGTACTTC. Translating gives CSAPSGRQLAQYF.

This clonotype was observed a handful of times. The chain uses TRBV6-6 and TRBJ1-2; possibly TRBD1 for D (6 bases). The V gene lost 2 bases and the J gene lost 7 bases, with 14 bases spanning the gap. Germline V gene data show CDR1 as MNHNY and CDR2 as SVGAGI (reference sequence). The CDR3 covers 14 residues. As DNA, the CDR3 is TGTGCCAGCAGTTACGAGGGGGGCTTGGTTGGCTACACCTTC. Translated: CASSYEGGLVGYTF.

This clonotype was counted only a few times. This chain links TRBV5-1 with TRBJ2-7, with D maybe TRBD2 (5 bases). Between the trimmed V and J ends, which lost 4 bases and 7 bases, there was a span of 15 bases. This CDR3 has 13 residues. CDR1 and CDR2 from the germline V gene are SGHRS and YFSETQ. CDR3 residues: CASSSPLTGEQYF. CDR3 coding DNA: TGCGCCAGCAGCAGTCCGCTTACGGGGGAGCAGTACTTC.